These 6 T cell receptor beta chains were all obtained from the same sample, sequenced in a study of cytomegalovirus exposure and HLA in healthy donors. PCR used 60 Vbeta primers and 13 Jbeta primers. Sequencing used immunoSEQ multiplex PCR; TCRdb keeps in-frame clones, though not all of them. The table has 95,000 to 150,000 clones, around 65% seen once. The sequenced sample consisted of PBMCs. These receptors were collected from a man between 18 and 29 years old in good health and CMV-seronegative.

This sequence joins TRBV7-2 and TRBJ2-7; 8 positions match TRBD1. J lost 9 bases, V lost 5 bases, and 9 bases had no gene match. CDR1 SGHTA and CDR2 FQGNSA come from the germline V gene. This CDR3 contains 13 residues. In nucleotides, the CDR3 is TGTGCCAGCAGCGAAGGACAGGGCCTCGGGCAGTACTTC. It translates to CASSEGQGLGQYF.

The chain combines TRBV7-8 with TRBJ1-4; 9 nucleotides line up with TRBD1. Germline trimming cut 5 bases from V and 5 bases from J; bases unmatched to any gene: 6. CDR3 length: 15 residues. Per germline, CDR1 SGHVS and CDR2 FQNEAQ. This chain's CDR3 is CASSPGTGMNEKLFF. The CDR3 DNA reads as TGTGCCAGCAGCCCTGGGACAGGGATGAATGAAAAACTGTTTTTT.

CDR3 in amino acids: CASSDWAGGSTRQYF. CDR3 coding DNA: TGCGCCAGCAGTGATTGGGCGGGCGGCTCTACGAGGCAGTACTTC. The chain has TRBV10-2 and TRBJ2-7; tentatively, D is TRBD2 (5 bases). There are 15 residues in the CDR3. Germline CDR1 WSHSY, CDR2 SAAADI. Trimming pared 3 bases from V and 9 bases from J, leaving 21 bases between.

Turning to this clone: An end of the junction does not agree with germline; a read error may underlie this. The chain employs TRBV7-9 and TRBJ1-3; weak D call: TRBD1 (5 bases). This CDR3 has 17 amino acids. The germline V gene encodes CDR1 SEHNR and CDR2 FQNEAQ (reference sequence). CDR3 loop: CSSSLMVREGSGNTIYF. As DNA, the CDR3 is TGTTCCAGCAGCTTAATGGTCAGGGAAGGCTCTGGAAACACCATATATTTT.

This chain uses TRBV28 with TRBJ2-7; D gene uncertain. The CDR3 length is 11 residues. V was shortened by 6 bases and J by 3 bases, with 6 bases between the two germline ends. Germline lookup yields CDR1 MDHEN and CDR2 SYDVKM. The chain's CDR3 is CASRGSYEQYF. In DNA, the CDR3 is TGTGCCAGCAGGGGCAGCTACGAGCAGTACTTC.

This chain joins TRBV2 and TRBJ2-2, with D possibly TRBD1 on 6 matching bases. The V gene's germline CDR1 is SNHLY and CDR2 FYNNEI. CDR3 length: 15 residues. The V end was cut by 7 bases, the J end by 4 bases, with 16 bases between. The CDR3 sequence: CASTLEAGATGELFF. The CDR3 DNA reads as TGTGCCAGCACCCTAGAGGCAGGGGCCACCGGGGAGCTGTTTTTT.